This T cell receptor beta chain was obtained from a study of Graves' ophthalmopathy and Graves' hyperthyroidism. General observations from the study: Detected in blood as well were most expanded thyroid clonotypes with frequency above 0.001.

There are many counts of this clonotype. Its antigen is unknown. Amplification of the TCR beta CDR3 regions used RNA transcripts (as template). An initial RT-PCR round employing HTBI primers preceded a second-round multiplex PCR. TCRdb reprocessed the multiplex PCR reads with MiXCR, giving one entry per CDR3 protein. The sample includes some 160,000 distinct CDR3 sequences, around 40% of them seen just once. V was cut by 7 bases and J by 5 bases, with 11 bases left in between. Germline CDR1 is LGHNT and CDR2 is FRNRAP. There are 12 residues in the CDR3. The chain combines TRBV12-5 with TRBJ1-1; D gene uncertain. Material for sequencing was peripheral blood. This clonotype was obtained from a man younger than 40 with Graves' ophthalmopathy. Here the CDR3 DNA reads TGTGCTAGTGCCCGAGGGAGAACTGAAGCTTTCTTT. Translated: CASARGRTEAFF. Full variable domain (remainder filled in from reference TRBV12-5 and TRBJ1-1): DARVTQTPRHKVTEMGQEVTMRCQPILGHNTVFWYRQTMMQGLELLAYFRNRAPLDDSGMPKDRFSAEMPDATLATLKIQPSEPRDSAVYFCASARGRTEAFFGQGTRLTVV.